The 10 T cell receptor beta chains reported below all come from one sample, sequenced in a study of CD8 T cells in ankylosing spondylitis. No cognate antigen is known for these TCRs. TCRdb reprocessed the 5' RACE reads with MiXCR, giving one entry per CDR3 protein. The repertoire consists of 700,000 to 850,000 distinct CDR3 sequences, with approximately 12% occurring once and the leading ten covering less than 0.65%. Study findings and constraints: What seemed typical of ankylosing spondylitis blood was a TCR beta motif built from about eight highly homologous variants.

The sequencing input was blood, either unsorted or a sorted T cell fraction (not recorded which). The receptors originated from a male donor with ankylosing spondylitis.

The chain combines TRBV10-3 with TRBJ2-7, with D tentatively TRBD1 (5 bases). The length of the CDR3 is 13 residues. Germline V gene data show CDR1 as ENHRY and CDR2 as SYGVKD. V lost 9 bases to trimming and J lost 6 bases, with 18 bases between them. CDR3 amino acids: CAIRGQGASEQYF. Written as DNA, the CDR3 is TGTGCCATAAGAGGACAAGGGGCCAGCGAGCAGTACTTC.

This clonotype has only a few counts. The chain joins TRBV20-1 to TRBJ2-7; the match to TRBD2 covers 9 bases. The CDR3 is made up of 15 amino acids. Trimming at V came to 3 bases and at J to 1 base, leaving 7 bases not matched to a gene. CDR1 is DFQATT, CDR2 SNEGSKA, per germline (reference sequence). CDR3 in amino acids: CSASVPGLASYEQYF. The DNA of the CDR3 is TGCAGTGCTAGTGTTCCCGGACTAGCGTCCTACGAGCAGTACTTC.

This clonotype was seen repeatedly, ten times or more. CDR3 region: CSARDPGQGANTGELFF. The CDR3 nucleotides read TGCAGTGCTAGAGATCCCGGACAGGGGGCGAACACCGGGGAGCTGTTTTTT. The V call is TRBV20-1, the J call TRBJ2-2; 10 positions agree with TRBD1. CDR3 size: 17 residues. Germline V gene data show CDR1 as DFQATT and CDR2 as SNEGSKA (reference sequence). V was pared by 0 bases and J by 0 bases, with 4 bases of the junction left unmatched.

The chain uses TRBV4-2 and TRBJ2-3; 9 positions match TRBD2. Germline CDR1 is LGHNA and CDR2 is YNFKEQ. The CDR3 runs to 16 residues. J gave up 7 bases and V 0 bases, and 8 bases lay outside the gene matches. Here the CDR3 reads CASSQDLAGGRYTQYF. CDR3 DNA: TGTGCCAGCAGCCAAGATCTGGCGGGAGGGAGGTATACGCAGTATTTT.

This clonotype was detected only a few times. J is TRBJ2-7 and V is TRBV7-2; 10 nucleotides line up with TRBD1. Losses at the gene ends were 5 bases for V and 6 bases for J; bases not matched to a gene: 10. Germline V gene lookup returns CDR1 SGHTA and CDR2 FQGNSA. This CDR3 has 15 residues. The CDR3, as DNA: TGTGCCAGCAGCGCCTTCACCGGGACAGGGGCCGAGCAGTACTTC. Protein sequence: CASSAFTGTGAEQYF.

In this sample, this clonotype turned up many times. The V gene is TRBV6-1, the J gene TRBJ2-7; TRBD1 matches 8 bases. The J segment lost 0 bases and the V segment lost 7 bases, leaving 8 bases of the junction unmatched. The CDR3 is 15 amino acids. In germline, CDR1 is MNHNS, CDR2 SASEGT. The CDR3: CASTRRDRGSYEQYF. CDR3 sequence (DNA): TGTGCCAGCACCCGCCGAGACAGGGGCTCCTACGAGCAGTACTTC.

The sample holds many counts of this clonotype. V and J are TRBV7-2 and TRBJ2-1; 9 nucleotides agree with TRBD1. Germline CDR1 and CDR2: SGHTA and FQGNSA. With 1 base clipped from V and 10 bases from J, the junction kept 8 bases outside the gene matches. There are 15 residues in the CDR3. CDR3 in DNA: TGTGCCAGCAGCTTAGATGGGACAGGGATCTTCGAGCAGTTCTTC. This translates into CASSLDGTGIFEQFF. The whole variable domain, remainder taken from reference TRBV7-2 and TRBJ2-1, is GAGVSQSPSNKVTEKGKDVELRCDPISGHTALYWYRQSLGQGLEFLIYFQGNSAPDKSGLPSDRFSAERTGGSVSTLTIQRTQQEDSAVYLCASSLDGTGIFEQFFGPGTRLTVL.

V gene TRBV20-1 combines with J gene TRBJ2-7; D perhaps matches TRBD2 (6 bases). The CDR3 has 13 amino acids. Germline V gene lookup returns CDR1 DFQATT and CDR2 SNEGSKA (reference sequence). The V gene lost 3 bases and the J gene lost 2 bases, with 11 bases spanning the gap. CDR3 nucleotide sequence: TGCAGTGCTAGGGGGGGAGTACCCTACGAGCAGTACTTC. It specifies CSARGGVPYEQYF.

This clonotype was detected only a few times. The CDR3 DNA sequence: TGTGCCAGCAGTTTATCCCCTGGGGGGTGGGGTGAAGCTTTCTTT. This translates into CASSLSPGGWGEAFF. This chain connects TRBV27 to TRBJ1-1, with a possible D match to TRBD1 (5 bases). This CDR3 has 15 residues. The germline CDR1 and CDR2 sequences are MNHEY and SMNVEV (reference sequence). Trimming took 0 bases from V and 7 from J, leaving 15 bases between them.

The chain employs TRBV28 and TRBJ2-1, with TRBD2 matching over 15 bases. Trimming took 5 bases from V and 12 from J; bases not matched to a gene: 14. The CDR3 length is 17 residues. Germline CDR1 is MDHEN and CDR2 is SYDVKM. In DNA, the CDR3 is TGTGCCAGCAGTCCCCCCCGGGGACTAGCGGGAGGAGCCATGCAGTTCTTC. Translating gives CASSPPRGLAGGAMQFF.